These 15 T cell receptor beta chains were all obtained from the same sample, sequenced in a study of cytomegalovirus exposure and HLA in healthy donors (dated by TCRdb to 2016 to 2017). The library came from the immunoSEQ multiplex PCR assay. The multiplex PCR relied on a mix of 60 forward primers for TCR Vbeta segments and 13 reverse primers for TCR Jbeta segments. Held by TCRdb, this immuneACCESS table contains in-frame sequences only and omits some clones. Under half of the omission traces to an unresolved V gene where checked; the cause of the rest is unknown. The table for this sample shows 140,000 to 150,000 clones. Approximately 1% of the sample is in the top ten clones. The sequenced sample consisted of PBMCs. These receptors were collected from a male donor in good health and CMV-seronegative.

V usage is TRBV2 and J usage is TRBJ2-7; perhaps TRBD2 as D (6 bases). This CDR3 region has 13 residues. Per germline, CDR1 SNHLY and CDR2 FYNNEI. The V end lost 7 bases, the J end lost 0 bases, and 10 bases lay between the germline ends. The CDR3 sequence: CASTRDSSYEQYF. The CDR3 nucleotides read TGTGCCAGCACCCGGGACTCCTCCTACGAGCAGTACTTC.

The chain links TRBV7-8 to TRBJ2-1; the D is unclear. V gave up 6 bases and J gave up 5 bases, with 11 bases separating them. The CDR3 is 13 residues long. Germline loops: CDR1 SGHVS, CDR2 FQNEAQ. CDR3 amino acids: CASRPYRDNEQFF. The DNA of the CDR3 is TGTGCCAGCAGACCTTATCGAGACAATGAGCAGTTCTTC.

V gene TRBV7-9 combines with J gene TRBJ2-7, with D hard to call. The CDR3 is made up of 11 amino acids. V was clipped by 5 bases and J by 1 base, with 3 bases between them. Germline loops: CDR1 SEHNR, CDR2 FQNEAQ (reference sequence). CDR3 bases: TGTGCCAGCAGCCCTTCCTACGAGCAGTACTTC. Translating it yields CASSPSYEQYF.

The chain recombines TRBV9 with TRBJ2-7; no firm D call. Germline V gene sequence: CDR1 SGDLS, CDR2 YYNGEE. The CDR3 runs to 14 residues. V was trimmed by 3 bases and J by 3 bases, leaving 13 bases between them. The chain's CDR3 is CASSDDKSGYEQYF. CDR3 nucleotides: TGTGCCAGCAGCGATGACAAGTCAGGCTACGAGCAGTACTTC.

Here the CDR3 DNA reads TGTGCCAGCAGCCTCGGACTGGTGGGAAACACCGGGGAGCTGTTTTTT. Translating gives CASSLGLVGNTGELFF. The chain combines TRBV11-2 with TRBJ2-2, with a tentative D call TRBD2 (5 bases). Trimming left V 5 bases short and J 2 bases short, with 15 bases between. Germline-derived CDR1 and CDR2 are SGHAT and FQNNGV. This CDR3 is 16 amino acids long.

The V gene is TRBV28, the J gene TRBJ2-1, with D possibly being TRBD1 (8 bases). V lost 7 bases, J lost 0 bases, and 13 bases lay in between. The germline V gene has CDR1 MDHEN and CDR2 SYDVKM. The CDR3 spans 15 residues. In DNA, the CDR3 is TGTGCCAGCATACAGGGGGGGAGCTCCTACAATGAGCAGTTCTTC. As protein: CASIQGGSSYNEQFF.

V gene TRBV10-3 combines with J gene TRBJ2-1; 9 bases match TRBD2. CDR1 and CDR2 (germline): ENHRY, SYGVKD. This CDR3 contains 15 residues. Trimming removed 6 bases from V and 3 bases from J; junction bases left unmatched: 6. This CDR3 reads CAISELAGNYNEQFF. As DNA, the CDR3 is TGTGCCATCAGCGAACTAGCGGGTAACTACAATGAGCAGTTCTTC.

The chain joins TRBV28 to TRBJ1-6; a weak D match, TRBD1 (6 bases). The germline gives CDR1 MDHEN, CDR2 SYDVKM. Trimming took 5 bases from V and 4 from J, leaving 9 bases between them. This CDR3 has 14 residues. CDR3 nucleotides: TGTGCCAGCAGTCCGGGGACATATAATTCACCCCTCCACTTT. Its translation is CASSPGTYNSPLHF.

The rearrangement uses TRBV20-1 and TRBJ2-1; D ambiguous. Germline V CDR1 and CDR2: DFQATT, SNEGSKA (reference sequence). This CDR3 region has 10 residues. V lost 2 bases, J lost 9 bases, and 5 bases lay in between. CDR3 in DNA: TGCAGTGCTAGAAGAGTTGAGCAGTTCTTC. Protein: CSARRVEQFF.

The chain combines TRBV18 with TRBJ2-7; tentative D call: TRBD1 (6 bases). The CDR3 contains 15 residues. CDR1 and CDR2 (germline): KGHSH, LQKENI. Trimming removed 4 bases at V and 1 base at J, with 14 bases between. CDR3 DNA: TGTGCCAGCTCACACCGGGACACACTTTCCTACGAGCAGTACTTC. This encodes CASSHRDTLSYEQYF.

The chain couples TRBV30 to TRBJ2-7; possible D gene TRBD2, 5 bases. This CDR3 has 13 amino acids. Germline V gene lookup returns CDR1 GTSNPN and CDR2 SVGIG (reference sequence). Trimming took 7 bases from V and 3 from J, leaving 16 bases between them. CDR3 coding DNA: TGTGCCTATGAGGACTTTTCTAACTACGAGCAGTACTTC. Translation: CAYEDFSNYEQYF.

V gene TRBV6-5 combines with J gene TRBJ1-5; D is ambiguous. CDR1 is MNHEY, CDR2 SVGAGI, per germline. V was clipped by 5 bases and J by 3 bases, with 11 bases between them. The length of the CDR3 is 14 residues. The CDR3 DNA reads TGTGCCAGCAGTCAATCAGGTTTCAATCAGCCCCAGCATTTT. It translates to CASSQSGFNQPQHF.

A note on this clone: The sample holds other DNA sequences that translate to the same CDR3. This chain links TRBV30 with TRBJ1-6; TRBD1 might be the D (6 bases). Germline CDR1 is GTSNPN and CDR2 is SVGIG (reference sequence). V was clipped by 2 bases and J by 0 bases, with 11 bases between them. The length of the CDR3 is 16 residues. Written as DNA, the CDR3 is TGTGCCTGGAGTTCAGGGGCCAGCTCCTATAATTCACCCCTCCACTTT. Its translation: CAWSSGASSYNSPLHF.

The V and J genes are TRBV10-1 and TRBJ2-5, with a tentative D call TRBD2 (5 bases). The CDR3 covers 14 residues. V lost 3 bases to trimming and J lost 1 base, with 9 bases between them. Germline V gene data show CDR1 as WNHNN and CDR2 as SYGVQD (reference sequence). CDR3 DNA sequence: TGCGCCAGCAGTGAAAGCGGTCTCCAAGAGACCCAGTACTTC. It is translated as CASSESGLQETQYF.

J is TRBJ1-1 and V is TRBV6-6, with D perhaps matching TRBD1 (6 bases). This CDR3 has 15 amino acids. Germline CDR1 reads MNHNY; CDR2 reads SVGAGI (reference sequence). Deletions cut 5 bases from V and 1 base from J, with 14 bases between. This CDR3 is CASSPTGYGNTEAFF. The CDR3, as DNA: TGTGCCAGCAGTCCCACAGGGTATGGGAACACTGAAGCTTTCTTT.